The rows below give T cell receptor beta chains drawn from one sample of a study of OX40 agonist ivuxolimab in advanced cancers. Only in-frame clones appear in the TCRdb table, and some are missing; sequencing was by immunoSEQ multiplex PCR. The data show approximately 60,000 clones, with 88% seen just once and around 10% held by the top ten. The starting material was CD4+ or CD8+ T cells sorted from blood, obtained in a trial of the OX40 agonist ivuxolimab. The receptors come from an adult with an advanced solid tumor such as melanoma, head and neck, liver or kidney cancer. Each CDR3 is given with its conserved first and last residue. A D gene is named only where the DNA matches it firmly. Some rows have no size entry. The others give once, few or many, or a class for an expanded clone.

v_gene	j_gene	d_gene	abundance	CDR3nt	CDR3aa
TRBV5-4	TRBJ1-1	-	-	TGTGCCAGCAGCCAAGGGGGCACTGAAGCTTTCTTT	CASSQGGTEAFF
TRBV5-1	TRBJ2-5	TRBD1	-	TGCGCCAGCAGCCCAGGACAGGGAAGTCAAGAGACCCAGTACTTC	CASSPGQGSQETQYF
TRBV28	TRBJ2-5	TRBD2	-	TGTGCCAGCAGTTTGGATAGGACTAGCGGGGGGGCGGACGAGACCCAGTACTTC	CASSLDRTSGGADETQYF
TRBV19	TRBJ2-1	-	-	TGTGCCAGTAGTATAGATCTTTACAATGAGCAGTTCTTC	CASSIDLYNEQFF
TRBV28	TRBJ2-1	-	-	TGTGCCAGCAGTAGCGCCCCCAATGAGCAGTTCTTC	CASSSAPNEQFF
TRBV27	TRBJ1-5	-	-	TGTGCCAGCAGTAATCGGGTTAAGAATCAGCCCCAGCATTTT	CASSNRVKNQPQHF
TRBV19	TRBJ1-2	-	-	TGTGCCAGTAGTATAGTGGGCGCCTACACCTTC	CASSIVGAYTF
TRBV4-1	TRBJ1-1	-	-	TGCGCCAGCAGCCAGGGGAGGAACACTGAAGCTTTCTTT	CASSQGRNTEAFF
TRBV19	TRBJ2-1	TRBD2	-	TGTGCCAGTAGTCGTAGCGGGTCCTACAATGAGCAGTTCTTC	CASSRSGSYNEQFF
TRBV2	TRBJ1-1	-	-	TGTGCCAGCAGTGAATGGGGTTACACTGAAGCTTTCTTT	CASSEWGYTEAFF
TRBV19	TRBJ1-1	-	once	TGTGCCAGTAGTTCGGTGGGGGGAGGGACTGAAGCTTTCTTT	CASSSVGGGTEAFF
TRBV13	TRBJ2-7	-	-	TGTGCCAGCAGCTTAGTTAGAAACTCCTACGAGCAGTACTTC	CASSLVRNSYEQYF
TRBV5-3	TRBJ1-1	-	-	TGTGCCAGAAGCTTTGGCAGAAGTACTGAAGCTTTCTTT	CARSFGRSTEAFF
TRBV7-2	TRBJ2-3	TRBD2	-	TGTGCCAGCAGCCCCGGGACTATCAGCACAGATACGCAGTATTTT	CASSPGTISTDTQYF
TRBV9	TRBJ2-5	TRBD2	few	TGTGCCAGCAGCGCTCCGGGGGGTGTAGGAGAGGAGACCCAGTACTTC	CASSAPGGVGEETQYF
TRBV27	TRBJ1-1	-	-	TGTGCCAGCGGACCGGGGACACTCTTAGCTTTCTTT	CASGPGTLLAFF
TRBV11-2	TRBJ2-3	TRBD2	-	TGTGCCAGCAGCTATACGGCGGGAGGGGTCATAGATACGCAGTATTTT	CASSYTAGGVIDTQYF
TRBV9	TRBJ2-1	-	-	TGTGCCAGCAGCGCCGGGGAACTTTACAATGAGCAGTTCTTC	CASSAGELYNEQFF
TRBV7-3	TRBJ2-7	-	once	TGTGCCAGCAGTCACTTTCCCAGTTCGGGTTACGAGCAGTACTTC	CASSHFPSSGYEQYF
TRBV5-1	TRBJ2-7	-	-	TGCGCCAGCAGCGACGCCTACGAGCAGTACTTC	CASSDAYEQYF
TRBV7-9	TRBJ2-1	TRBD1	-	TGTGCCAGCAGCTCCCAGGACAGGTACAATGAGCAGTTCTTC	CASSSQDRYNEQFF
TRBV9	TRBJ2-7	-	-	TGTGCCAGCAGCGGAGTCTCCTACGAGCAGTACTTC	CASSGVSYEQYF
TRBV20-1	TRBJ2-7	-	-	TGCAGTGCAGTCGATTCCTACGAGCAGTACTTC	CSAVDSYEQYF
TRBV9	TRBJ1-1	-	-	TGTGCCAGCAGCGTAGAGGGCAGTGTGAACACTGAAGCTTTCTTT	CASSVEGSVNTEAFF
TRBV6-5	TRBJ2-1	TRBD2	once	TGTGCCAGCAGTTACTCTACTAGCGGGAGTGCGTATGAGCAGTTCTTC	CASSYSTSGSAYEQFF
TRBV11-2	TRBJ2-1	TRBD1	-	TGTGCCAGCAGCCCCCGGGACAGGGGGCGGAATGAGCAGTTCTTC	CASSPRDRGRNEQFF
TRBV9	TRBJ1-5	-	-	TGTGCCAGCAGCGTAGATGGGGGGCTCCAGCATTTT	CASSVDGGLQHF
TRBV19	TRBJ1-4	TRBD1	-	TGTGCCAGTAGCACATCTGGGACAGTTAATGAAAAACTGTTTTTT	CASSTSGTVNEKLFF
TRBV9	TRBJ2-1	TRBD2	-	TGTGCCAGCAGCGGGGGTAGCGGGAGTTTGAATGAGCAGTTCTTC	CASSGGSGSLNEQFF
TRBV10-3	TRBJ2-3	TRBD2	-	TGTGCCATCAGTGAGCCCGGACTAGTCGGCACAGATACGCAGTATTTT	CAISEPGLVGTDTQYF
TRBV2	TRBJ1-1	-	-	TGTGCCAGTTTACCCGGGACAATGAACACTGAAGCTTTCTTT	CASLPGTMNTEAFF
TRBV9	TRBJ2-2	TRBD2	-	TGTGCCAGCAGCGTAAAGGGACTAGCGGCGGAAGAGCTGTTTTTT	CASSVKGLAAEELFF
TRBV29-1	TRBJ2-3	TRBD2	few	TGCAGCGTTGCCGGGACTAGCATGGGTATAGATACGCAGTATTTT	CSVAGTSMGIDTQYF
TRBV27	TRBJ2-1	-	-	TGTGCCAGCAGTTTAATGGGGCAGTCCTACAATGAGCAGTTCTTC	CASSLMGQSYNEQFF
TRBV6-5	TRBJ2-1	-	few	TGTGCCAGCAGTTACTCCACTAGTTATGAGCAGTTCTTC	CASSYSTSYEQFF
TRBV7-2	TRBJ2-1	-	-	TGTGCCAGCAGCTTAGCGCTAGGGGGGCTGGTCTTC	CASSLALGGLVF
TRBV7-8	TRBJ2-7	TRBD2	-	TGTGCCAGCAGCGTTAGCGGGAACTCCTACGAGCAGTACTTC	CASSVSGNSYEQYF
TRBV27	TRBJ1-6	-	-	TGTGCCAGCAGTTTTGGGCAGGGGCTCGCCCCCCTCCACTTT	CASSFGQGLAPLHF
TRBV5-5	TRBJ2-7	TRBD2	-	TGTGCCAGCAGCCGTATCCCCGGGACTAGCGGGCCTTACGAGCAGTACTTC	CASSRIPGTSGPYEQYF
TRBV4-3	TRBJ1-5	-	-	TGCGCCAGCAGCCAATCCTGGACCTTTCATAGCAATCAGCCCCAGCATTTT	CASSQSWTFHSNQPQHF
TRBV7-9	TRBJ2-3	TRBD1	-	TGTGCCAGCAGCTTTTTACCGGGACAGTGGGTCACAGATACGCAGTATTTT	CASSFLPGQWVTDTQYF